A selection of T cell receptor beta chains follows, all from one sample in a study of blood T cell repertoires in COVID-19. The protocol was immunoSEQ multiplex PCR, while the TCRdb copy is restricted to in-frame clones and leaves out a portion. The repertoire includes about 300,000 clones, about 90% of them detected once, and 6.3% sits in the top ten. The sequenced material came from peripheral blood. The source of these receptors is a woman aged 45-65 years with COVID-19, enrolled during active disease. The CDR3 runs from the conserved cysteine through the conserved F or W.

>TRBJ2-2|TRBV11-3
CASSFRTTTSGGNTGELFF
>TRBJ2-1|TRBV11-3
CASSLWTGVANEQFF
>TRBJ1-4|TRBV5-1
CASSLGTGKGEKLFF
>TRBJ1-4|TRBV11-2
CASSPGQVPNEKLFF
>TRBJ2-7|TRBV9
CASSVGGLAGGEQYF
>TRBJ1-1|TRBV5-1
CASSYYRGRTANEAFF
>TRBJ2-3|TRBV3-1/TRBV3-2
CASSQGSCGRTDTQYF
>TRBJ1-2|TRBV27
CASSLSPVVGYGYTF
>TRBJ2-1|TRBV11-3
CASSSYSGANEQFF
>TRBJ2-5|TRBV5-5
CASSSGTSPQQETQYF
>TRBJ2-7|TRBV4-1
CASSHPLDGSKTYEQYF
>TRBJ2-1|TRBV27
CASKGTSGSTEQFF
>TRBJ1-1|TRBV19
CASQTMNTEAFF
>TRBJ2-5|TRBV5-1
CASSRQGAEETQYF
>TRBJ1-6|TRBV4-1
CASSPAGGSSYNSPLHF
>TRBJ2-7|TRBV24-1
CATSDSTSGSGEQYF
>TRBJ2-3|TRBV21-1
CASSKWGAGGPLVSTDTQYF
>TRBJ1-2|TRBV7-9
CASSSMDRAGAGYTF
>TRBJ2-7|TRBV6-5
CASSSGLRYEQYF
>TRBJ1-2|TRBV11-2
CASSLGAGGYTF
>TRBJ2-5|TRBV11-2
CASSPRGGLAGDLETQYF
>TRBJ1-2|TRBV19
CASDDRGYGYTF
>TRBJ2-1|TRBV12-5
CASGLVVANPYNEQFF
>TRBJ1-2|TRBV19
CASSIFNQGGYTF
>TRBJ1-2|TRBV19
CASRTDRGFYGYTF
>TRBJ2-3|TRBV11-3
CASSFPGLAGGQDTQYF
>TRBJ2-3|TRBV7-9
CASSFGLAGEAQYF
>TRBJ1-1|TRBV5-1
CASSREVNTEAFF
>TRBJ2-1|TRBV10-1
CASSEGLAGGNEQFF
>TRBJ1-2|TRBV12-3/TRBV12-4
CVTYGAYGYTF
>TRBJ2-1|TRBV6-5
CASSYELTPGNEQFF
>TRBJ1-5|TRBV2
CASIKDNRGLSGSNQPQHF
>TRBJ1-3|TRBV3-1/TRBV3-2
CASSQEPRTGNTIYF
>TRBJ2-5|TRBV18
CASSPFGMEETQYF
>TRBJ1-4|TRBV11-2
CASSPGFTNEKLFF
>TRBJ1-4|TRBV11-3
CASSLDRATNEKLFF
>TRBJ1-5|TRBV10-3
CAISDRGGEQPQHF
>TRBJ2-3|TRBV9
CASSVDMATDTQYF
>TRBJ1-4|TRBV4-2
CASSQVLGQGDEKLFF
>TRBJ2-6|TRBV15
CATRPMTGFVSGANVLTF
>TRBJ2-2|TRBV4-1
CASSRTIRQVGTGELFF
>TRBJ1-1|TRBV4-1
CASSPHRPGMNTEAFF
>TRBJ1-1|TRBV5-1
CASSLGTGGSRTEAFF
>TRBJ2-7|TRBV24-1
CATSDRTSGSVYEQYF
>TRBJ2-1|TRBV5-1
CASSLDRSTTNEQFF
>TRBJ1-5|TRBV7-9
CASSLYPTENQPQHF
>TRBJ1-5|TRBV11-2
CASSGQGNDQPQHF
>TRBJ1-1|TRBV29-1
CSPGAIDTEAFF
>TRBJ2-4|TRBV7-8
CASSTRWGRDTLAKNIQYF
>TRBJ2-7|TRBV15
CATSRDRGTIVPYEQYF
>TRBJ2-1|TRBV10-2
CATSQGGVAYNEQFF
>TRBJ1-6|TRBV5-1
CASSLVTADNSPLHF
>TRBJ2-7|TRBV5-1
CASRERDQRLYEQYF
>TRBJ2-7|TRBV13
CASKLAGDYEQYF
>TRBJ2-1|TRBV19
CASLTSGRNEQFF